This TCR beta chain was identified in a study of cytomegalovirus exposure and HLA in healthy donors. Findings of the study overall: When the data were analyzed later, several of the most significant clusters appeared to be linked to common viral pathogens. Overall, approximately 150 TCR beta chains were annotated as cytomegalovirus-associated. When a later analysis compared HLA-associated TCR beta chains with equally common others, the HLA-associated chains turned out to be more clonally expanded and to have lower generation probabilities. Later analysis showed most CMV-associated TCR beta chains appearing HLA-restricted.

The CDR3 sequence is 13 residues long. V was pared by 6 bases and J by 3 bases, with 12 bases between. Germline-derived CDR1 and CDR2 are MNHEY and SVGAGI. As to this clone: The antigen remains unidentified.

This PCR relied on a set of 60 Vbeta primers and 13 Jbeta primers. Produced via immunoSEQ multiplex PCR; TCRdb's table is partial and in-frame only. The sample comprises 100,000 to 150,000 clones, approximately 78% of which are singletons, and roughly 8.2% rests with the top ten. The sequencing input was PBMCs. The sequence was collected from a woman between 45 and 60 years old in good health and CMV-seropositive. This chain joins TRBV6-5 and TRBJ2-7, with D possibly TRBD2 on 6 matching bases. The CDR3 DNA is TGTGCCAGCAGCCCAGGACTAAACTACGAGCAGTACTTC. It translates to CASSPGLNYEQYF.